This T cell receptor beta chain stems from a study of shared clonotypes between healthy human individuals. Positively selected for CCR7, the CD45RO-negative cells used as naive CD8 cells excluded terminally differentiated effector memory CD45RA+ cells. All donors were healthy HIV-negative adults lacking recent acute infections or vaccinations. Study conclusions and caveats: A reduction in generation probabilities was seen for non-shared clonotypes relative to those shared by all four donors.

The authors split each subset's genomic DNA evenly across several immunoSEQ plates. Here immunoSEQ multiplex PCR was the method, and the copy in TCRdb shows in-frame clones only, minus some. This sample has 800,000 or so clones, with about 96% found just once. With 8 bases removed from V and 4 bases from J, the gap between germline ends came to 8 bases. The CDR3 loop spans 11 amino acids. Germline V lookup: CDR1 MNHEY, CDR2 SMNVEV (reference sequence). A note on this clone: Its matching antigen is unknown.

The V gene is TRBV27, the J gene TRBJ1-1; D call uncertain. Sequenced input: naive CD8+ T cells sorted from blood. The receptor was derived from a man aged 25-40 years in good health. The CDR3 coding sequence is TGTGCCAGCCTGGGCGGCACTGAAGCTTTCTTT. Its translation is CASLGGTEAFF.